Each of the 11 T cell receptor beta chains below was sequenced from the same sample in a study of Tregs in tolerant kidney transplant recipients. Method: immunoSEQ multiplex PCR; TCRdb's copy keeps in-frame clones and lacks some. The sample includes tens of thousands of clones, roughly nine tenths of them seen just once. The specimen sequenced was Tregs from blood. These receptors were collected from a human donor in good health.

The J gene is TRBJ2-5, the V gene TRBV5-1; D not resolved. The end of the DNA fits TRBJ2-7 better, so the J call may be wrong. Germline CDR1 is SGHRS and CDR2 is YFSETQ. The CDR3 sequence is 11 residues long. The DNA for the CDR3 is TGCGCCAGCAGCTCCTACTACGAGCAGTACTTC. It is translated as CASSSYYEQYF.

This clone showed up just once. The chain carries TRBV7-9 and TRBJ2-7; D is unresolved. This CDR3 has 8 residues. V dropped 5 bases and J dropped 10 bases, with 3 bases sitting between them. The germline CDR1 and CDR2 sequences are SEHNR and FQNEAQ (reference sequence). Here the CDR3 DNA reads TGTGCCAGCAGCCGCCAGTACTTC. As protein: CASSRQYF.

The chain links TRBV6-6 to TRBJ1-2, with 11 nucleotides matching TRBD1. V dropped 6 bases and J dropped 11; count of bases not matched to a gene: 8. Germline V lookup: CDR1 MNHNY, CDR2 SVGAGI (reference sequence). The CDR3 is made up of 13 amino acids. Written as DNA, the CDR3 is TGTGCCAGCAGACCCCCCCGGGACAGGGGGTACACCTTC. It codes for CASRPPRDRGYTF.

The chain combines TRBV5-4 with TRBJ2-2, with unresolved D. The CDR3 has 16 residues. V lost 0 bases to trimming and J lost 2 bases, with 11 bases between them. Germline CDR1 is SGHNT and CDR2 is YYREEE (reference sequence). The CDR3: CASSLAPDQNTGELFF. In DNA form, the CDR3 reads TGTGCCAGCAGCTTGGCTCCTGACCAAAACACCGGGGAGCTGTTTTTT.

The chain carries TRBV27 and TRBJ1-1; TRBD1 matches 8 bases. V lost 6 bases to trimming and J lost 3 bases; unmatched junction nucleotides: 15. CDR3 length equals 17 residues. The germline gives CDR1 MNHEY, CDR2 SMNVEV (reference sequence). CDR3 residues: CASSHGTGGIMDTEAFF. CDR3 nucleotides: TGTGCCAGCAGCCATGGAACAGGGGGAATTATGGACACTGAAGCTTTCTTT.

On this clone itself: An end of the junction differs from the germline gene, which may be a read error. The J gene is TRBJ2-5, the V gene TRBV7-7, with D possibly TRBD2 on 8 matching bases. The CDR3 runs 13 residues. Germline-derived CDR1 and CDR2 are SSHAT and FNYEAQ (reference sequence). CDR3 amino acids: CASSGGQQETQYF. The CDR3 bases are TGTGCTAGCAGCGGGGGACAGCAAGAGACCCAGTACTTC.

The J gene is TRBJ2-7, the V gene TRBV7-2, with TRBD2 identical over 7 bases. V was pared by 4 bases and J by 2 bases, with 8 bases of the junction left unmatched. The V gene's germline CDR1 is SGHTA and CDR2 FQGNSA. The CDR3 has 15 amino acids. This CDR3 is CASSSFAGAAYEQYF. DNA of the CDR3: TGTGCCAGCAGCTCCTTCGCGGGAGCCGCCTACGAGCAGTACTTC.

The V call is TRBV12-5, the J call TRBJ2-1; D is unresolved. Deletions cut 3 bases from V and 7 bases from J, with 7 bases between. Germline V gene lookup returns CDR1 LGHNT and CDR2 FRNRAP. This CDR3 has 12 amino acids. The CDR3 nucleotides read TGTGCTAGTGGTTTTGGGCCAAATGAGCAGTTCTTC. Translated, it gives CASGFGPNEQFF.

The chain is built from TRBV6-5 and TRBJ2-7; the match to TRBD2 covers 10 bases. Unmatched junction bases numbered 2, after V lost 6 bases and J lost 0 bases. Germline V gene lookup returns CDR1 MNHEY and CDR2 SVGAGI. The CDR3 runs to 14 residues. The CDR3 DNA is TGTGCCAGCAGCCGACTAGCGGGCTCCTACGAGCAGTACTTC. This gives the protein CASSRLAGSYEQYF.

The V call is TRBV4-1, the J call TRBJ2-5; D is unresolved. V lost 1 base, J lost 2 bases, and 17 bases lay in between. Per the germline V gene, CDR1 is MGHRA and CDR2 is YSYEKL. This CDR3 comprises 17 residues. CDR3 nucleotides: TGCGCCAGCAGCCAAGTATGGGTAATCGGTGGGCAAGAGACCCAGTACTTC. Its translation is CASSQVWVIGGQETQYF.

The chain employs TRBV11-1 and TRBJ2-2; a weak D match, TRBD1 (6 bases). Germline V lookup: CDR1 SGHAT, CDR2 FQDESV (reference sequence). Trimming pared 3 bases from V and 1 base from J, leaving 18 bases between. The CDR3 spans 18 residues. This CDR3 is CASSFAGVFQLNTGELFF. CDR3 nucleotide sequence: TGTGCCAGCAGCTTTGCAGGGGTCTTCCAATTGAACACCGGGGAGCTGTTTTTT.